The clone carrying this T cell receptor (beta chain) was counted once. The data were obtained in a study of blood T cell repertoires in COVID-19. The length of the CDR3 is 14 residues. V shed 5 bases and J 4 bases; nucleotides not matched to a gene: 8. Looked up from germline, CDR1 is GTSNPN and CDR2 is SVGIG (reference sequence). Produced via immunoSEQ multiplex PCR; TCRdb's table is partial and in-frame only. The sample holds more than 95,000 clones, around 76% seen once. This receptor was identified in a woman in her 70s with acute or convalescent COVID-19. The chain joins TRBV30 to TRBJ1-3; 7 bases agree with TRBD1. The specimen sequenced was peripheral blood. This CDR3 reads CAWVRDSWGNTIYF. The CDR3 region has the DNA TGTGCCTGGGTACGGGACAGTTGGGGAAACACCATATATTTT. The full variable domain, rest sourced from reference TRBV30 and TRBJ1-3, is SQTIHQWPATLVQPVGSPLSLECTVEGTSNPNLYWYRQAAGRGLQLLFYSVGIGQISSEVPQNLSASRPQDRQFILSSKKLLLSDSGFYLCAWVRDSWGNTIYFGEGSWLTVV.